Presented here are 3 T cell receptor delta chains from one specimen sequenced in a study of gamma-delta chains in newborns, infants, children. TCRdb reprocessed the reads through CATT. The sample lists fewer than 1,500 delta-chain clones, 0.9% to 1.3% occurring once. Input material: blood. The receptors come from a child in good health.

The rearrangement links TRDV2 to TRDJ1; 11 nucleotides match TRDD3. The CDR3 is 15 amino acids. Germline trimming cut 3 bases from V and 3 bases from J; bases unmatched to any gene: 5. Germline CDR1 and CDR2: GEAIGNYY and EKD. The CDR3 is CACDLVGDTPDKLIF. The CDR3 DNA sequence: TGTGCCTGTGACTTGGTGGGGGATACGCCCGATAAACTCATCTTT.

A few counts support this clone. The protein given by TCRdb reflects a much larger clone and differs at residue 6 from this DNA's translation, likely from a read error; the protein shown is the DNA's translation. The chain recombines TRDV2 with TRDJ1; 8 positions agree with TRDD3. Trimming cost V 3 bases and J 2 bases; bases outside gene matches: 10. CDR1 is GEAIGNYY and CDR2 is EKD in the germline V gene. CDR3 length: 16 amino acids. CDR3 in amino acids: CACDSAGDTQTDKLIF. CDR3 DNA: TGTGCCTGTGACTCCGCCGGGGATACTCAAACCGATAAACTCATCTTT.

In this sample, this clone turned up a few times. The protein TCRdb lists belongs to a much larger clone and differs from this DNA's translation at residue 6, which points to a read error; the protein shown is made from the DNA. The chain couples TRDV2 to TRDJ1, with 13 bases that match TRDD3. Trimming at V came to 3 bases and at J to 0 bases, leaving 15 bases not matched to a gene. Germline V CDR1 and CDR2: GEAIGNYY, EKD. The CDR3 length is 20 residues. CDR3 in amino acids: CACDPAVTTGGYADTDKLIF. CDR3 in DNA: TGTGCCTGTGACCCAGCCGTTACTACTGGGGGATACGCCGACACCGATAAACTCATCTTT.